The following is a T cell receptor beta chain sequence with its context. The data were obtained in a study of shared clonotypes between healthy human individuals. With 2 bases removed from V and 0 bases from J, the gap between germline ends came to 19 bases. CDR1 SEHNR and CDR2 FQNEAQ come from the germline V gene (reference sequence). The CDR3 consists of 18 residues. Only in-frame clones appear in the TCRdb table, and some are missing; sequencing was by immunoSEQ multiplex PCR. Of over a million clones listed, roughly 96% are singletons. The receptor was isolated from a man aged 30-40 years in good health. Sequencing used naive CD4+ T cells sorted from blood. Subset here: CD45RA+ positively selected. This chain links TRBV7-9 with TRBJ1-1; maybe TRBD1 (5 bases). The CDR3 reads CASSLMPARVGVNTEAFF. As DNA, the CDR3 is TGTGCCAGCAGCTTAATGCCGGCGAGGGTAGGGGTGAACACTGAAGCTTTCTTT.